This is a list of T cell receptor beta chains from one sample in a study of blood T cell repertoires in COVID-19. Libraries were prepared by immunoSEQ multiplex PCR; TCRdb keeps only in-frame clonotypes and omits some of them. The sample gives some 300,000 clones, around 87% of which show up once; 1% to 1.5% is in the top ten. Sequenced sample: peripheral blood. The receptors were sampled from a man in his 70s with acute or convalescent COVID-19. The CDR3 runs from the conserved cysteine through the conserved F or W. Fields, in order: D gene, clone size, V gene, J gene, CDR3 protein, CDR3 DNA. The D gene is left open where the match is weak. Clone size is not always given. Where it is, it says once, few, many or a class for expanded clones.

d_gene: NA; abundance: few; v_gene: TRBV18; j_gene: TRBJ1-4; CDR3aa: CASSPSGVDEKLFF; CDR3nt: TGTGCCAGCTCACCTTCAGGGGTCGATGAAAAACTGTTTTTT
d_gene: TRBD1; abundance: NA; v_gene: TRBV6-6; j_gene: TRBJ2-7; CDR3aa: CATSPGQGSYEQYF; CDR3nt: TGTGCCACCTCTCCGGGACAGGGGTCTTACGAGCAGTACTTC
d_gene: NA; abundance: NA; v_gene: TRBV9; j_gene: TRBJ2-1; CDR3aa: CASSLSPTSNNEQFF; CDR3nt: TGTGCCAGCAGCCTCTCCCCGACTAGTAACAATGAGCAGTTCTTC
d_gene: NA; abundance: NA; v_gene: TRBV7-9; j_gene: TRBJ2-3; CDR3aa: CASSSSGSTDTQYF; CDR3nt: TGTGCCAGCAGCTCCAGCGGGAGCACAGATACGCAGTATTTT
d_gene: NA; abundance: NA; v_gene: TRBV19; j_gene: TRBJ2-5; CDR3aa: CASGATGRETQYF; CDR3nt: TGTGCCAGCGGAGCTACAGGGAGAGAGACCCAGTACTTC
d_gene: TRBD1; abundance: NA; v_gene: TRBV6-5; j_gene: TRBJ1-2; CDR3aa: CASKSQGANGYTF; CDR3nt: TGTGCCAGCAAATCCCAGGGGGCCAATGGCTACACCTTC
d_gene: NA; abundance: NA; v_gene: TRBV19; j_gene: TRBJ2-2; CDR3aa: CASSKGKLGRNTGELFF; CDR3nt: TGTGCCAGTAGTAAGGGAAAACTAGGTAGGAACACCGGGGAGCTGTTTTTT
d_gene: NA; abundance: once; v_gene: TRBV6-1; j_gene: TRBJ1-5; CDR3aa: CASSESRWGRAGGGNQPQHF; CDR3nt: TGTGCCAGCAGTGAATCGCGTTGGGGAAGGGCAGGAGGTGGCAATCAGCCCCAGCATTTT
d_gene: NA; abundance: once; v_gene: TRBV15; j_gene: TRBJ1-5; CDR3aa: CATSGSRGYNQPQHF; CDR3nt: TGTGCCACCAGCGGTTCTAGGGGGTACAATCAGCCCCAGCATTTT
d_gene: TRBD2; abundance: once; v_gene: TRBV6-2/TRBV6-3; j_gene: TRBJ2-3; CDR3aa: CASSYRANLAGDTQYF; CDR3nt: TGTGCCAGCAGTTACCGAGCGAACCTAGCGGGAGATACGCAGTATTTT
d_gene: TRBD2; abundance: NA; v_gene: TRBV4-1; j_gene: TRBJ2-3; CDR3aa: CASSQGLAGGADTQYF; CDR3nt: TGCGCCAGCAGCCAAGGACTAGCGGGGGGCGCAGATACGCAGTATTTT
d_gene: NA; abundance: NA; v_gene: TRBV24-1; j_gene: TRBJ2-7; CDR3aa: CATSDAGTSSYEQYF; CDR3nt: TGTGCCACCAGTGACGCCGGGACAAGCTCCTACGAGCAGTACTTC
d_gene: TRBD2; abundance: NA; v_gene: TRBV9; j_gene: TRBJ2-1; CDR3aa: CASSSSGTSAGSGLSSEQFF; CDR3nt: TGTGCCAGCAGCTCCTCCGGGACTAGCGCGGGGTCCGGATTGTCTAGTGAGCAGTTCTTC
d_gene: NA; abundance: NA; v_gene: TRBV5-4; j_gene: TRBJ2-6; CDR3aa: CASSLQGANVLTF; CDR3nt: TGTGCCAGCAGCTTGCAGGGGGCCAACGTCCTGACTTTC
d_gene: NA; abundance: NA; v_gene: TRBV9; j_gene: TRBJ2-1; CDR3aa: CASSGRQVDEQFF; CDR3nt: TGTGCCAGCAGCGGCCGACAGGTCGATGAGCAGTTCTTC
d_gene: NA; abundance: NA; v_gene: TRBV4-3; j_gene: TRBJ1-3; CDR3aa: CASSQVSGTGNTIYF; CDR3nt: TGCGCCAGCAGCCAAGTCTCAGGGACTGGAAACACCATATATTTT
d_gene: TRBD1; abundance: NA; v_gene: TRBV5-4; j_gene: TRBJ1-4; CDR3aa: CASSPDRATNEKLFF; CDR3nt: TGTGCCAGCAGCCCCGACAGGGCAACTAATGAAAAACTGTTTTTT
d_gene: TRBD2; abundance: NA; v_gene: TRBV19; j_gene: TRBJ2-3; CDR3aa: CATQGRGRTDTQYF; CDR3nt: TGTGCCACCCAGGGGCGCGGGAGGACAGATACGCAGTATTTT
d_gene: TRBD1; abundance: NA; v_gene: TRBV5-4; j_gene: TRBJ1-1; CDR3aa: CASSLVRGRVTEAFF; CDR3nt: TGTGCCAGCAGCTTGGTGAGGGGGCGAGTCACTGAAGCTTTCTTT
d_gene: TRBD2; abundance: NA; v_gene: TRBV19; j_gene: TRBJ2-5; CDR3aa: CASSIRLAGDQETQYF; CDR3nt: TGTGCCAGTAGTATAAGGCTAGCGGGAGATCAAGAGACCCAGTACTTC
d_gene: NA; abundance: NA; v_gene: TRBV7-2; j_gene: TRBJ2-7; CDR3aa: CASSFSGTPYEQYF; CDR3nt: TGTGCCAGCAGCTTTAGCGGCACCCCCTACGAGCAGTACTTC
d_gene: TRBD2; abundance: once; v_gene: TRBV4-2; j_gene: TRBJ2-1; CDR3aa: CASSQSTSGAYNEQFF; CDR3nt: TGTGCCAGCAGCCAATCCACTAGCGGTGCCTACAATGAGCAGTTCTTC
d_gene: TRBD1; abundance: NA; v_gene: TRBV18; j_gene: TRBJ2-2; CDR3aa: CASSPGQANTGELFF; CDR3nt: TGTGCCAGCTCACCGGGACAGGCGAACACCGGGGAGCTGTTTTTT
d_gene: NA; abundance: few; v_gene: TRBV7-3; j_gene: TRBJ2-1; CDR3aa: CASSSQQYNEQFF; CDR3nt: TGTGCCAGCAGCTCCCAACAGTACAATGAGCAGTTCTTC
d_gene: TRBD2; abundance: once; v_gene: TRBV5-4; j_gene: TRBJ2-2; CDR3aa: CASNVGLAVCTGELFF; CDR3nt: TGTGCCAGCAACGTGGGACTAGCGGTATGCACCGGGGAGCTGTTTTTT
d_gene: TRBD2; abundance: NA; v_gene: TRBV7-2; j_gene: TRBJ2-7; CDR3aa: CASSLGGTGPSGRALKQYF; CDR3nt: TGTGCCAGCAGCTTAGGGGGGACAGGTCCTAGCGGGAGGGCCTTGAAGCAGTACTTC
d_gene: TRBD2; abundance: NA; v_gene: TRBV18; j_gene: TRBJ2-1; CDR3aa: CASSPLKSAGPYNEQFF; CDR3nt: TGTGCCAGCTCCCCTCTGAAGTCAGCGGGACCCTACAATGAGCAGTTCTTC
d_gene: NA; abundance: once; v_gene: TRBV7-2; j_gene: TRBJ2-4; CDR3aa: CASSPQGTIQYF; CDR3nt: TGTGCCAGCAGCCCGCAGGGGACCATTCAGTACTTC
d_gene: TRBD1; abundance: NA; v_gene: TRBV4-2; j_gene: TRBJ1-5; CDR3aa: CASSQGQGVNQPQHF; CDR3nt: TGTGCCAGCAGCCAAGGACAGGGGGTCAATCAGCCCCAGCATTTT
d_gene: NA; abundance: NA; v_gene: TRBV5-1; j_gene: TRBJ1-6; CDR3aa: CASSFTRDSPLHF; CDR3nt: TGCGCCAGCAGCTTTACGCGGGATTCACCCCTCCACTTT
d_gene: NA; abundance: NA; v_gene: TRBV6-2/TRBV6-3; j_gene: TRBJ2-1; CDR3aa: CASSYPTGGGNEQFF; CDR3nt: TGTGCCAGCAGTTACCCCACCGGGGGAGGTAATGAGCAGTTCTTC
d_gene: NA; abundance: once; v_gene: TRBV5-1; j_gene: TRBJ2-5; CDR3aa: CASSLAGIETQYF; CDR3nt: TGCGCCAGCAGCTTGGCCGGGATAGAGACCCAGTACTTC
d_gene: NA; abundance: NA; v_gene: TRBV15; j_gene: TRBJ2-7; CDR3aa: CATSRDLLGGNEQYF; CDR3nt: TGTGCCACCAGCAGAGATTTGCTTGGTGGCAACGAGCAGTACTTC
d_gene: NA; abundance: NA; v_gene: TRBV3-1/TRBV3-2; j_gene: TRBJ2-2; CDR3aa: CASSQVPGKGGELFF; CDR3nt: TGTGCCAGCAGCCAAGTTCCGGGGAAGGGCGGGGAGCTGTTTTTT
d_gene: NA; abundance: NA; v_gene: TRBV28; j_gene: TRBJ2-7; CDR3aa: CASSIQGPYYEQYF; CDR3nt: TGTGCCAGCAGCATACAGGGACCCTACTACGAGCAGTACTTC
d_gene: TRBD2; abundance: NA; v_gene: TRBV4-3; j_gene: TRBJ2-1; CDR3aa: CASSQEGPGLQFF; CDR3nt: TGCGCCAGCAGCCAAGAGGGGCCGGGACTACAGTTCTTC
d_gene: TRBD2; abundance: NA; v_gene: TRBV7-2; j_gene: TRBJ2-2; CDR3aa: CASSLPSGGPPNGELFF; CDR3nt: TGTGCCAGCAGCCTACCTAGCGGGGGGCCCCCGAACGGGGAGCTGTTTTTT
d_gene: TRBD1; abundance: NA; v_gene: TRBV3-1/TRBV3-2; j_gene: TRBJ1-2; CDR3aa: CASSLGTGGAYGYTF; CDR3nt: TGTGCCAGCAGCCTGGGGACAGGGGGCGCCTATGGCTACACCTTC
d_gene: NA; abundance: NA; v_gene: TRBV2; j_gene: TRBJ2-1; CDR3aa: CASSFSSSNEQFF; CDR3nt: TGTGCCAGCAGCTTTTCTAGCAGCAATGAGCAGTTCTTC
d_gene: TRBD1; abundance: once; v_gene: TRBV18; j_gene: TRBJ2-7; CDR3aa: CASSPLGRGIHEQYF; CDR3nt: TGTGCCAGCTCACCATTGGGCAGGGGGATTCACGAGCAGTACTTC